Presented here are 9 T cell receptor beta chains from one specimen sequenced in a study of blood T cell repertoires in COVID-19. TCRdb's table, derived via immunoSEQ multiplex PCR, lists solely in-frame clones and lacks some. The data contain more than 250,000 clones, approximately 85% of them singletons. Sequencing used PBMCs or T cells enriched from blood (not recorded which). Every receptor here comes from a man under 40 who had recovered from COVID-19.

The rearrangement uses TRBV27 and TRBJ2-5; D is possibly TRBD1 (6 bases). Germline V gives CDR1 MNHEY, CDR2 SMNVEV (reference sequence). The CDR3 loop spans 14 amino acids. V lost 5 bases and J lost 7, with 17 bases in between. The CDR3 coding sequence is TGTGCCAGCAGTCTGCACAGGGCTGGAGCGACCCAGTACTTC. Protein product: CASSLHRAGATQYF.

This clone was seen a single time. The V and J genes are TRBV5-1 and TRBJ2-7; 9 bases align to TRBD1. Per germline, CDR1 SGHRS and CDR2 YFSETQ. V lost 4 bases to trimming and J lost 3 bases; unmatched junction nucleotides: 2. The CDR3 consists of 13 residues. The DNA for the CDR3 is TGCGCCAGCAGCCGGACAGGGGACTACGAGCAGTACTTC. This sequence encodes CASSRTGDYEQYF.

V and J are TRBV21-1 and TRBJ2-2; TRBD1 reflects the table's D call only, with no check against the DNA. TRBV21-1 is designated a pseudogene. This CDR3 has 15 amino acids. The CDR3 is CASSKVDRGTGELFF. CDR3 coding DNA: TGTGCCAGCAGCAAAGTTGACAGGGGCACCGGGGAGCTGTTTTTT.

DNA for the CDR3: TGTGCCAGCAGCGGGACAGGGGGGTTCGGTACGCAGTATTTT. Protein: CASSGTGGFGTQYF. V and J are TRBV2 and TRBJ2-3, with 11 bases identical to TRBD1. V was pared by 6 bases and J by 8 bases, with 7 bases of the junction left unmatched. Germline V gene lookup returns CDR1 SNHLY and CDR2 FYNNEI. The CDR3 is 14 residues long.

V and J are TRBV5-4 and TRBJ1-4; 10 bases map to TRBD1. V lost 4 bases and J lost 7; bases outside the gene matches: 10. The length of the CDR3 is 16 residues. From germline, CDR1 is SGHNT and CDR2 YYREEE (reference sequence). For the CDR3, the DNA is TGTGCCAGCAGCGCTAAGACAGGGGGCATGACTGAAAAACTGTTTTTT. This encodes CASSAKTGGMTEKLFF.

Concerning this clone itself: The conserved final phenylalanine or tryptophan is absent from the CDR3, which likely points to a read error. No DNA is shown, since the ends of the CDR3 on it are uncertain; the CDR3 is the one TCRdb lists. This chain links TRBV2 with TRBJ2-7; the table's D call of TRBD1 was not tested on the DNA. A total of 12 residues make up the CDR3, ends included. In germline, CDR1 is SNHLY, CDR2 FYNNEI. CDR3 amino acids: CASSSTGDSPEL.

Remarks on this clone: It is unclear where the CDR3 begins or ends on the DNA, so no DNA is shown, and the CDR3 is as TCRdb lists it. This rearrangement joins TRBV7-9 to TRBJ2-2; the D call of TRBD2 is as the table states it, not checked on the DNA. CDR1 and CDR2 from the germline V gene are SEHNR and FQNEAQ (reference sequence). The CDR3 totals 15 residues, both ends included. The CDR3 sequence: CASSLHSNTAGSCFF.

The rearrangement joins TRBV5-4 to TRBJ1-2; TRBD1 aligns across 9 bases. V was clipped by 3 bases and J by 6 bases; unmatched bases: 9. The CDR3 loop spans 15 amino acids. Germline V gives CDR1 SGHNT, CDR2 YYREEE (reference sequence). CDR3 bases: TGTGCCAGCAGCTCCCAACAGGGGGCAGGGAATGGCTACACCTTC. Translated, it gives CASSSQQGAGNGYTF.

This clone showed up just a few times. This chain joins TRBV20-1 and TRBJ1-5, with D possibly TRBD1 on 5 matching bases. Germline V lookup: CDR1 DFQATT, CDR2 SNEGSKA (reference sequence). V gave up 3 bases and J gave up 6 bases, with 15 bases separating them. This CDR3 contains 14 residues. CDR3 DNA sequence: TGCAGTGCTAGTCGGCAGGGTAGGGCTCAGCCCCAGCATTTT. This codes for CSASRQGRAQPQHF.